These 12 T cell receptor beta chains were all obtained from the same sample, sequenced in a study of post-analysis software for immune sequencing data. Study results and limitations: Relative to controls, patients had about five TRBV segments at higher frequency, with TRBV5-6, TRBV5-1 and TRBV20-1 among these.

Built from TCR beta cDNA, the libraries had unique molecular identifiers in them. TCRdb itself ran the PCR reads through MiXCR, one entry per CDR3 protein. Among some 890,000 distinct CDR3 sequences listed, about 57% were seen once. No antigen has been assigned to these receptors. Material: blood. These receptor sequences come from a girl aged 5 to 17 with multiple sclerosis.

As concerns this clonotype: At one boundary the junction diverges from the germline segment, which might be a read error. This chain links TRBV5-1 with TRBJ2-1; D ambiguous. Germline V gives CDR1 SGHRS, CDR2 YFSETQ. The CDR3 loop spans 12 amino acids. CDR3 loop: CAGSHRDNEQFF. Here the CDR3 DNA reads TGCGCCGGCAGCCACCGGGACAATGAGCAGTTCTTC.

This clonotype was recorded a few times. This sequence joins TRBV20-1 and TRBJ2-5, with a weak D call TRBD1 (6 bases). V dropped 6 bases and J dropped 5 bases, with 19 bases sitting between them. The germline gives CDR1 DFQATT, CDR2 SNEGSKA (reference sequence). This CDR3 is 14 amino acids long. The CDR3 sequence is CSARLPQGSETQYF. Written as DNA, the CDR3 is TGCAGTGCCAGACTTCCCCAGGGGAGTGAGACCCAGTACTTC.

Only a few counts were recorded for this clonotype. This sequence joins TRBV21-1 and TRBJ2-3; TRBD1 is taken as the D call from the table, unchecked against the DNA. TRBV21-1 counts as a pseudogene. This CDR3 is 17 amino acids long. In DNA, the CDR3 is TGTGCCAGCAGCAAAGAAATAGTCGAGGGGGGCACAGATACGCAGTATTTT. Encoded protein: CASSKEIVEGGTDTQYF.

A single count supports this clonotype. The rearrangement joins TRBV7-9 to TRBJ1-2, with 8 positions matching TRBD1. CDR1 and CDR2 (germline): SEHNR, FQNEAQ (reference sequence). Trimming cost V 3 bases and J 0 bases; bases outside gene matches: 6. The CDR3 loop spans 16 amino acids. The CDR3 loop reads CASSLTGTGANYGYTF. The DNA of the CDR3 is TGTGCCAGCAGCTTGACCGGGACAGGCGCTAACTATGGCTACACCTTC.

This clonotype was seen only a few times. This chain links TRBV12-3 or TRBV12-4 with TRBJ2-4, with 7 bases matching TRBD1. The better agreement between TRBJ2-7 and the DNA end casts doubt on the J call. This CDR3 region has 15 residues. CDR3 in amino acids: CASSFRGGVRNEQYF. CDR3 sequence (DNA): TGTGCCAGCAGTTTTCGAGGGGGCGTTAGGAACGAGCAGTACTTC.

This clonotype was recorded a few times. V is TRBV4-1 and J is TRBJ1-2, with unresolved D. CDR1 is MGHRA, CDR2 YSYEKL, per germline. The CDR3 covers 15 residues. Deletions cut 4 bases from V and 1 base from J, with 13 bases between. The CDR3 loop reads CASSLTPRDNYGYTF. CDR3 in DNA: TGCGCCAGCAGCCTTACCCCAAGAGATAACTATGGCTACACCTTC.

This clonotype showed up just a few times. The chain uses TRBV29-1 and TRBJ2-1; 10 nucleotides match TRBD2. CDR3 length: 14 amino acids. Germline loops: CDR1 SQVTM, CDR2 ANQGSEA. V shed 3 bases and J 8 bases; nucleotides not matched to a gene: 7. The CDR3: CSVDGLAGDYEQFF. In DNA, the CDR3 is TGCAGCGTTGATGGGCTAGCGGGGGACTATGAGCAGTTCTTC.

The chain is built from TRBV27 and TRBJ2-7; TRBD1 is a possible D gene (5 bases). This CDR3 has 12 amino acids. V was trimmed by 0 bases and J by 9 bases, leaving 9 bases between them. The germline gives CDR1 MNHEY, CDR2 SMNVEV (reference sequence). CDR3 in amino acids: CASSLSGQGQYF. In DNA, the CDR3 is TGTGCCAGCAGTTTATCCGGGCAGGGGCAGTACTTC.

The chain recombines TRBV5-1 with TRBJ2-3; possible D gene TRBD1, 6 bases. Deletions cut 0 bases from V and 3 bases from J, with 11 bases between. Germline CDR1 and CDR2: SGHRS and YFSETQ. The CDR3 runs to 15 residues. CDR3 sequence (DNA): TGCGCCAGCAGCTTGGAGCTAACAGGGACAGATACGCAGTATTTT. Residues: CASSLELTGTDTQYF.

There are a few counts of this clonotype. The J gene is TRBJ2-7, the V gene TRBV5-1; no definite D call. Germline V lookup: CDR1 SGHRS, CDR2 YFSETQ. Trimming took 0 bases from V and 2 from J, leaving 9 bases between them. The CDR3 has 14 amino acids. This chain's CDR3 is CASSLEGQAYEQYF. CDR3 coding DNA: TGCGCCAGCAGCTTGGAGGGCCAAGCCTACGAGCAGTACTTC.

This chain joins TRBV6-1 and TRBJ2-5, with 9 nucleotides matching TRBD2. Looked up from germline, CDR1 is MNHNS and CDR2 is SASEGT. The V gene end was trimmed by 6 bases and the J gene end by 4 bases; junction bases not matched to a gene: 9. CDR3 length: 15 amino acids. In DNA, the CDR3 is TGTGCCAGCAGGGGGACTAGCTTTTCTAGAGAGACCCAGTACTTC. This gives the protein CASRGTSFSRETQYF.

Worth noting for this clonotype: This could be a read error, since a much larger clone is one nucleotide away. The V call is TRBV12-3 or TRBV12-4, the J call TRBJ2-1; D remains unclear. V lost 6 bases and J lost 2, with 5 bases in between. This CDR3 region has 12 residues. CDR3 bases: TGTGCCAGCAGCGCCACCTACAATGAGCAGTTCTTC. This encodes CASSATYNEQFF.